These T cell receptor beta chains were read from a single sample in a study of blood T cell repertoires in COVID-19. The data were produced by immunoSEQ multiplex PCR, yet TCRdb's version contains in-frame clones alone and is incomplete. The table lists about 77,000 clones, over 70% of them singletons. Sequencing input: peripheral blood. These TCRs come from a man between 60 and 70 years old with acute or convalescent COVID-19. The CDR3 runs from the conserved cysteine through the conserved F or W. The D gene is left open where the match is weak. The size field is filled for only some rows; it gives once, few, many or a size class.

v_gene,j_gene,abundance,d_gene,CDR3nt,CDR3aa
TRBV18,TRBJ1-3,-,-,TGTGCCAGCTCACCTTTCACTGGGAGCTCTGGAAACACCATATATTTT,CASSPFTGSSGNTIYF
TRBV2,TRBJ1-2,-,-,TGTGCCAGCAGTGAAAAGGGGATAGCTAACTATGGCTACACCTTC,CASSEKGIANYGYTF
TRBV30,TRBJ2-7,few,TRBD1,TGTGCCTGGGGGCAGGGGGCTGACGAGCAGTACTTC,CAWGQGADEQYF
TRBV18,TRBJ1-5,once,TRBD1,TGTGCCAGCTCACCCTCGGGACAGAACAATCAGCCCCAGCATTTT,CASSPSGQNNQPQHF
TRBV5-6,TRBJ1-6,few,TRBD1,TGTGCCAGCAGCCGCCGGGACAGGGTTTGGTCACCCCTCCACTTT,CASSRRDRVWSPLHF
TRBV5-4,TRBJ2-3,-,-,TGTGCCAGCAGCCGATCCGTAAGCGAGGTGACAGATACGCAGTATTTT,CASSRSVSEVTDTQYF
TRBV3-1/TRBV3-2,TRBJ1-4,once,-,TGTGCCAGCAGCCTTCAGGGGTCGGGTAATGAAAAACTGTTTTTT,CASSLQGSGNEKLFF
TRBV12-5,TRBJ2-3,-,TRBD2,TGTGCTAGTGGTTTGGTACTAGCGTCTAGCACAGATACGCAGTATTTT,CASGLVLASSTDTQYF
TRBV24-1,TRBJ2-1,once,TRBD1,TGTGCCACCAGTTCCGGGACAGGGTTTCACAATGAGCAGTTCTTC,CATSSGTGFHNEQFF
TRBV5-1,TRBJ2-1,-,-,TGCGCCAGCAGCCCAACAGTTAGCTCCTACAATGAGCAGTTCTTC,CASSPTVSSYNEQFF
TRBV9,TRBJ2-3,-,-,TGTGCCAGCAGCGTAGCGGAGGGGATGATCGGCACAGATACGCAGTATTTT,CASSVAEGMIGTDTQYF
TRBV12-3/TRBV12-4,TRBJ2-1,-,TRBD2,TGTGCCAGCAGCGTGGGGGGGTACAATGAGCAGTTCTTC,CASSVGGYNEQFF
TRBV18,TRBJ1-2,-,TRBD1,TGTGCCAGCTCAGACTCCGGGACAGGGGGTGGTGGCTACACCTTC,CASSDSGTGGGGYTF
TRBV19,TRBJ1-5,-,-,TGTGCCAGTAAGTGGGAGCGGGACGGAAGCAATCAGCCCCAGCATTTT,CASKWERDGSNQPQHF
TRBV29-1,TRBJ2-7,-,TRBD1,TGCAGCTTTGGACAGGGTGGGGAGCAGTACTTC,CSFGQGGEQYF
TRBV5-6,TRBJ1-2,-,-,TGTGCCAGCAGCTTGACACAGCCCTATGGCTACACCTTC,CASSLTQPYGYTF
TRBV4-1,TRBJ2-5,-,TRBD2,TGCGCCAGCAGCCAACAGCGGGAGAGTACGGAGACCCAGTACTTC,CASSQQRESTETQYF
TRBV6-5,TRBJ2-3,-,-,TGTGCCGAGCAAAGGGGGATTTGGGCTACGCAGTATTTT,CAEQRGIWATQYF
TRBV6-6,TRBJ2-2,few,TRBD1,TGTGCCAGCAGTAGACAGGGGAATGGCGGGGAGCTGTTTTTT,CASSRQGNGGELFF
TRBV7-2,TRBJ2-3,-,TRBD2,TGTGCCAGCAGCCGCCCGGGAGTAGCGGGGGAAACAGATACGCAGTATTTT,CASSRPGVAGETDTQYF
TRBV28,TRBJ2-3,-,TRBD2,TGTGCCAGCAGACTCGGGGGACTAGCGGGAGACACAGATACGCAGTATTTT,CASRLGGLAGDTDTQYF
TRBV11-2,TRBJ2-3,-,-,TGTGCCAGCAGCTTAGATCTGTCAGTTTACCGTCCCACAGATACGCAGTATTTT,CASSLDLSVYRPTDTQYF
TRBV7-2,TRBJ2-7,-,TRBD2,TGTGCCAGCAGTCGGGTGGTAGCGGGAAACGAGCAGTACTTC,CASSRVVAGNEQYF
TRBV11-2,TRBJ1-6,-,-,TGTGCCAGCAGCTTAGTTCAGAATTCACCCCTCCACTTT,CASSLVQNSPLHF
TRBV5-4,TRBJ2-7,-,TRBD2,TGTGCCAGCAGCCTTTCGGGGGGGGACCTCTACGAGCAGTACTTC,CASSLSGGDLYEQYF
TRBV24-1,TRBJ2-1,-,TRBD2,TGTGCCACCAGGGCCCCCGGGACTAGCGGGGACGATGAGCAGTTCTTC,CATRAPGTSGDDEQFF
TRBV12-3/TRBV12-4,TRBJ1-1,once,-,TGTGCCAGCAGGCATTCGGCGGAAGAAGCTTTCTTT,CASRHSAEEAFF
TRBV11-2,TRBJ2-7,-,-,TGTGCCAGCAGCTTAGTCGGGCGGGAAGGCTCCTACGAGCAGTACTTC,CASSLVGREGSYEQYF
TRBV6-2/TRBV6-3,TRBJ1-1,-,TRBD1,TGTGCCAGCAGTTCCCCACCAGGACAGGATGCTGTCTTT,CASSSPPGQDAVF
TRBV11-2,TRBJ2-1,once,TRBD2,TGTGCCAGCAGCTTAGATCCCTTGCGGGGGGTCGCAGGTGAGCAGTTCTTC,CASSLDPLRGVAGEQFF
TRBV10-1,TRBJ1-1,-,-,TGCGCCAGCAGTGAGTCGTCGGGGAACACTGAAGCTTTCTTT,CASSESSGNTEAFF
TRBV10-2,TRBJ2-5,-,TRBD2,TGCGCCAGCAGTGAAGTCGGGGGGGTCGGAGAGACCCAGTACTTC,CASSEVGGVGETQYF
TRBV6-6,TRBJ2-2,-,TRBD2,TGTGCCAGCAGTAGCGGGAGTAACACCGGGGAGCTGTTTTTT,CASSSGSNTGELFF
TRBV29-1,TRBJ2-7,-,-,TGCAGCGTTGAAGATCCACGCAACTACGGCAAGTACTTC,CSVEDPRNYGKYF
TRBV11-3,TRBJ2-5,-,-,TGTGCCAGCAGCTTGGGAGCGCAAGAGACCCAGTACTTC,CASSLGAQETQYF
TRBV4-1,TRBJ2-3,-,-,TGCGCCAGCAGCCAAGATCGGAGTAGCACAGATACGCAGTATTTT,CASSQDRSSTDTQYF
TRBV7-9,TRBJ2-1,-,-,TGTGCCAGCAGCTTAGGAACCGGCTCCTACAATGAGCAGTTCTTC,CASSLGTGSYNEQFF
TRBV12-2,TRBJ1-1,-,-,TGTGCACCCATGGCTGGGCCTGAAGCTTTCTTT,CAPMAGPEAFF
TRBV7-6,TRBJ2-3,-,TRBD1,TGTGCCAGCAGCTGCGCCCGGGACAGGGTACACAGAACAGATACGCAGTATTTT,CASSCARDRVHRTDTQYF
TRBV27,TRBJ2-7,few,TRBD1,TGTGCCAGCAGTTTAACCGTCGGGACAGAAGTATACGAGCAGTACTTC,CASSLTVGTEVYEQYF
TRBV12-3/TRBV12-4,TRBJ2-1,few,-,TGTGCCAGCAGCTCGTTGGGGGGCAATGAGCAGTTCTTC,CASSSLGGNEQFF
TRBV21-1,TRBJ2-7,-,-,TGTGCCAGCCAACTAGCGGGAGTAAAGGGAGGTTACGAGCAGTACTTC,CASQLAGVKGGYEQYF
TRBV6-5,TRBJ2-5,-,TRBD2,TGTGCCAGCAGTTACAGGGCTAGCGGGCGAGAGACCCAGTACTTC,CASSYRASGRETQYF
TRBV7-2,TRBJ1-3,-,-,TGTGCCAGCAGCTCCAAGTCGGGGGTTGGAAACACCATATATTTT,CASSSKSGVGNTIYF
TRBV7-3,TRBJ2-2,-,TRBD2,TGTGCCAGCAGTCTTAGCGGGGGACTTACCGGGGAGCTGTTTTTT,CASSLSGGLTGELFF
TRBV15,TRBJ2-3,-,TRBD1,TGTGCCACCAGCTTGGACAGGAGTACAGATACGCAGTATTTT,CATSLDRSTDTQYF
TRBV10-3,TRBJ2-1,-,-,TGTGCCATCAGTGCACCGAAAGGGCGGGGTGACAATGAGCAGTTCTTC,CAISAPKGRGDNEQFF